Following are 31 T cell receptor beta chains from one sample sequenced in a study of OX40 agonist ivuxolimab in advanced cancers. Sequencing was performed with immunoSEQ multiplex PCR; in TCRdb, only in-frame clones are kept and a portion is missing. The table records 40,000 to 45,000 clones, 85% to 90% of them present only once. Material: CD4+ or CD8+ T cells sorted from blood, obtained in a trial of the OX40 agonist ivuxolimab. These receptors all come from an adult with an advanced solid tumor such as melanoma, head and neck, liver or kidney cancer.

This chain uses TRBV27 with TRBJ2-1; D may be TRBD1 (6 bases). The V gene's germline CDR1 is MNHEY and CDR2 SMNVEV (reference sequence). CDR3 length: 15 residues. The V end was cut by 6 bases, the J end by 3 bases, with 15 bases between. This CDR3 reads CASRRAGALYNEQFF. The DNA of the CDR3 is TGTGCCAGCAGGCGAGCAGGGGCCCTCTACAATGAGCAGTTCTTC.

The rearrangement links TRBV27 to TRBJ2-3; D tentatively fits TRBD1 or TRBD2 (5 bases each). The germline V and J ends were trimmed by 6 bases and 2 bases, with 15 bases remaining between them. The germline V gene has CDR1 MNHEY and CDR2 SMNVEV (reference sequence). This CDR3 comprises 15 residues. The CDR3 DNA follows: TGTGCCAGCAGCCCCGGGGCCAGGGTCACAGATACGCAGTATTTT. Translated, it gives CASSPGARVTDTQYF.

The gene calls are TRBV5-1 and TRBJ2-1; weak D call: TRBD2 (5 bases). The CDR3 covers 14 residues. Trimming pared 4 bases from V and 2 bases from J, leaving 10 bases between. Germline V gene lookup returns CDR1 SGHRS and CDR2 YFSETQ. In DNA, the CDR3 is TGCGCCAGCAGCGGGAGTGGGCCCTACAATGAGCAGTTCTTC. This sequence encodes CASSGSGPYNEQFF.

The chain uses TRBV10-2 and TRBJ2-7; D gene ambiguous. The CDR3 extends over 12 amino acids. Trimming cost V 5 bases and J 3 bases, with 8 bases left between them. The germline V gene encodes CDR1 WSHSY and CDR2 SAAADI. CDR3 DNA: TGCGCCAGCAGTATGATGGACTACGAGCAGTACTTC. This codes for CASSMMDYEQYF.

V is TRBV27 and J is TRBJ1-4; D is unclear. CDR3 length equals 16 residues. Looked up from germline, CDR1 is MNHEY and CDR2 is SMNVEV (reference sequence). The V and J ends lost 3 bases and 3 bases respectively, with 14 bases between them. DNA of the CDR3: TGTGCCAGCAGTTTGGACTCCTCGAGGGCTAATGAAAAACTGTTTTTT. This sequence encodes CASSLDSSRANEKLFF.

V and J are TRBV9 and TRBJ1-3; no firm D call. From germline, CDR1 is SGDLS and CDR2 YYNGEE. V was clipped by 0 bases and J by 4 bases, with 11 bases between them. The CDR3 spans 15 residues. The CDR3 DNA is TGTGCCAGCAGCGTAGGTCGTTCGCGGGGAAACACCATATATTTT. It yields the protein CASSVGRSRGNTIYF.

The chain recombines TRBV9 with TRBJ2-4; no reliable D call. V dropped 4 bases and J dropped 6 bases, with 14 bases sitting between them. The CDR3 runs to 14 residues. Germline V lookup: CDR1 SGDLS, CDR2 YYNGEE. CDR3 sequence (DNA): TGTGCCAGCAGCCAATCGCGGTTGGCAAACATTCAGTACTTC. Its protein product is CASSQSRLANIQYF.

This sequence joins TRBV2 and TRBJ2-5; 9 positions agree with TRBD1. The CDR3 extends over 14 amino acids. Germline loops: CDR1 SNHLY, CDR2 FYNNEI. Trimming took 7 bases from V and 5 from J; bases not matched to a gene: 8. CDR3 sequence: CASNIQGAGETQYF. CDR3 bases: TGTGCCAGCAACATACAGGGGGCGGGGGAGACCCAGTACTTC.

The rearrangement links TRBV7-9 to TRBJ2-7; D remains unclear. Germline CDR1 reads SEHNR; CDR2 reads FQNEAQ (reference sequence). CDR3 length: 11 residues. The V gene lost 3 bases and the J gene lost 3 bases, with 3 bases spanning the gap. CDR3 protein: CASSFNYEQYF. CDR3 sequence (DNA): TGTGCCAGCAGCTTTAACTACGAGCAGTACTTC.

The rearrangement joins TRBV13 to TRBJ1-4; D perhaps matches TRBD1 (5 bases). The CDR3 has 14 amino acids. Germline V CDR1 and CDR2: PRHDT, FYEKMQ (reference sequence). V lost 2 bases and J lost 6, with 10 bases in between. The CDR3 spells CASSLQGRDEKLFF. CDR3 nucleotide sequence: TGTGCCAGCAGCTTACAGGGACGGGATGAAAAACTGTTTTTT.

J is TRBJ1-2 and V is TRBV28; no definite D call. The CDR3 runs 13 residues. Germline values: CDR1 MDHEN, CDR2 SYDVKM. V was clipped by 7 bases and J by 3 bases, with 12 bases between them. CDR3 protein: CASTSQPYYGYTF. Here the CDR3 DNA reads TGTGCCAGCACGAGCCAGCCGTACTATGGCTACACCTTC.

The rearrangement joins TRBV7-9 to TRBJ2-1; 11 bases agree with TRBD2. This CDR3 is built from 13 residues. V lost 1 base and J lost 13; bases outside the gene matches: 3. Per the germline V gene, CDR1 is SEHNR and CDR2 is FQNEAQ (reference sequence). The CDR3: CASSLEGLAEQFF. In DNA form, the CDR3 reads TGTGCCAGCAGCTTAGAGGGACTAGCGGAACAGTTCTTC.

The chain uses TRBV4-1 and TRBJ2-1, with a tentative D call TRBD2 (5 bases). V was trimmed by 8 bases and J by 0 bases, leaving 11 bases between them. This CDR3 is built from 14 residues. CDR1 MGHRA and CDR2 YSYEKL come from the germline V gene. CDR3 amino acids: CASQEESSYNEQFF. Written as DNA, the CDR3 is TGCGCCAGCCAGGAGGAAAGCTCCTACAATGAGCAGTTCTTC.

The genes are TRBV10-3 and TRBJ2-7, with 12 bases that match TRBD2. The CDR3 extends over 15 amino acids. V trimming: 6 bases; J trimming: 6 bases; junction bases outside the gene matches: 9. Germline assignment: CDR1 ENHRY and CDR2 SYGVKD. The CDR3 nucleotides are TGTGCCATCAGCCCTAGCGGGAGGGCCTTTATCGAGCAGTACTTC. The encoded protein is CAISPSGRAFIEQYF.

V gene TRBV29-1 combines with J gene TRBJ1-2; TRBD1 agrees at 7 bases. Germline lookup yields CDR1 SQVTM and CDR2 ANQGSEA. This CDR3 is built from 13 residues. Trimming removed 6 bases from V and 4 bases from J; junction bases left unmatched: 8. CDR3 in DNA: TGCAGCGTAGGCCCTCGGGACAGCTATGGCTACACCTTC. This gives the protein CSVGPRDSYGYTF.

This chain links TRBV6-4 with TRBJ2-1, with 8 bases matching TRBD2. V was clipped by 5 bases and J by 3 bases; unmatched bases: 6. CDR3 length: 15 residues. Per the germline V gene, CDR1 is MRHNA and CDR2 is SNTAGT. CDR3 residues: CASSLVAGRYNEQFF. In DNA form, the CDR3 reads TGTGCCAGCAGTTTAGTAGCGGGACGCTACAATGAGCAGTTCTTC.

This clone occurred once. This chain joins TRBV28 and TRBJ2-1, with TRBD2 matching 11 bases. This CDR3 spans 18 amino acids. The V segment lost 5 bases and the J segment 0 bases; nucleotides outside the gene matches: 9. The germline CDR1 and CDR2 sequences are MDHEN and SYDVKM. CDR3 residues: CASSRGTSGIHSYNEQFF. CDR3 sequence (DNA): TGTGCCAGCAGTCGCGGGACTAGCGGCATCCACTCCTACAATGAGCAGTTCTTC. Supplemented by reference TRBV28 and TRBJ2-1, the full variable domain reads DVKVTQSSRYLVKRTGEKVFLECVQDMDHENMFWYRQDPGLGLRLIYFSYDVKMKEKGDIPEGYSVSREKKERFSLILESASTNQTSMYLCASSRGTSGIHSYNEQFFGPGTRLTVL.

The genes are TRBV5-5 and TRBJ2-1, with 13 nucleotides matching TRBD2. The length of the CDR3 is 15 residues. The V gene's germline CDR1 is SGHKS and CDR2 YYEKEE (reference sequence). The J segment lost 3 bases and the V segment lost 4 bases, leaving 1 base of the junction unmatched. This CDR3 reads CASSGTSGNYNEQFF. CDR3 DNA sequence: TGTGCCAGCAGCGGGACTAGCGGGAACTACAATGAGCAGTTCTTC.

The V and J genes are TRBV28 and TRBJ1-5; weak D call: TRBD1 (5 bases). The CDR3 is 17 residues long. Germline V lookup: CDR1 MDHEN, CDR2 SYDVKM. Trimming removed 5 bases from V and 0 bases from J, with 17 bases in between. CDR3 in amino acids: CASSPAWGQYSNQPQHF. For the CDR3, the DNA is TGTGCCAGCAGTCCTGCTTGGGGCCAATATAGCAATCAGCCCCAGCATTTT.

The chain couples TRBV30 to TRBJ1-1, with 10 bases lining up with TRBD1. The CDR3 extends over 13 amino acids. Germline CDR1 and CDR2: GTSNPN and SVGIG (reference sequence). V shed 2 bases, J shed 7 bases, and the junction held 4 bases outside the gene matches. As DNA, the CDR3 is TGTGCCTGGAGTACTGGACAGGGGGTTGAAGCTTTCTTT. Amino acids: CAWSTGQGVEAFF. The whole variable domain, filled in from reference TRBV30 and TRBJ1-1, reads SQTIHQWPATLVQPVGSPLSLECTVEGTSNPNLYWYRQAAGRGLQLLFYSVGIGQISSEVPQNLSASRPQDRQFILSSKKLLLSDSGFYLCAWSTGQGVEAFFGQGTRLTVV.

The chain couples TRBV29-1 to TRBJ2-7, with D maybe TRBD1 (6 bases). Germline V CDR1 and CDR2: SQVTM, ANQGSEA. There are 13 residues in the CDR3. Trimming removed 7 bases at V and 6 bases at J, with 19 bases between. Here the CDR3 DNA reads TGCAGCGCCCGACGACAGGTGGGTGGCGAGCAGTACTTC. Translating gives CSARRQVGGEQYF.

The V gene is TRBV7-3, the J gene TRBJ2-7, with unresolved D. V was clipped by 0 bases and J by 7 bases, with 7 bases between them. The germline CDR1 and CDR2 sequences are SGHTA and FQGTGA. The CDR3 has 12 residues. The CDR3 nucleotides are TGTGCCAGCAGCTTAACGCCCGGAGAGCAGTACTTC. Translation: CASSLTPGEQYF.

This clone occurred once. The chain employs TRBV10-2 and TRBJ1-1; TRBD1 might be the D (5 bases). The CDR3 extends over 13 amino acids. Per germline, CDR1 WSHSY and CDR2 SAAADI. Trimming removed 4 bases at V and 11 bases at J, with 17 bases between. CDR3: CASSGGVGTLAFF. The CDR3 coding sequence is TGCGCCAGCAGTGGAGGGGTAGGCACCCTTGCTTTCTTT.

V and J are TRBV30 and TRBJ2-3; 8 bases fit TRBD2. The CDR3 is 15 amino acids. Germline values: CDR1 GTSNPN, CDR2 SVGIG (reference sequence). V shed 0 bases, J shed 4 bases, and the junction held 6 bases outside the gene matches. Written as DNA, the CDR3 is TGTGCCTGGAGTGTACGGGCGGGAGGTGCAGATACGCAGTATTTT. Residues: CAWSVRAGGADTQYF.

The CDR3 DNA reads as TGTGCCAGCAGCCGCCTCCTATACGAGCAGTACTTC. As protein: CASSRLLYEQYF. The V gene is TRBV11-2, the J gene TRBJ2-7; D not resolved. The germline V and J ends were trimmed by 5 bases and 4 bases, with 9 bases remaining between them. CDR1 is SGHAT and CDR2 is FQNNGV in the germline V gene. The CDR3 spans 12 residues.

Here the CDR3 DNA reads TGCGCCAGCAGCTTGGACAGGGGACTCCCCCAGCATTTT. It is translated as CASSLDRGLPQHF. This rearrangement joins TRBV5-1 to TRBJ1-5; TRBD1 matches at 7 bases. The CDR3 loop spans 13 amino acids. Germline V gives CDR1 SGHRS, CDR2 YFSETQ. Germline trimming cut 0 bases from V and 10 bases from J; bases unmatched to any gene: 4.

This clone was detected a few times. CDR3 sequence (DNA): TGTGCCAGCAGTGCTCCGGGACTCAGGAACACTGAAGCTTTCTTT. As protein: CASSAPGLRNTEAFF. V usage is TRBV25-1 and J usage is TRBJ1-1; maybe TRBD1 (5 bases). The V and J ends lost 4 bases and 1 base respectively, with 13 bases between them. Looked up from germline, CDR1 is MGHDK and CDR2 is SYGVNS. The CDR3 is 15 amino acids.

The chain combines TRBV28 with TRBJ2-2; TRBD1 agrees at 11 bases. CDR1 and CDR2 (germline): MDHEN, SYDVKM. CDR3 length: 16 amino acids. Trimming at V came to 7 bases and at J to 4 bases, leaving 8 bases not matched to a gene. CDR3 sequence: CASITTGTGGTGELFF. The DNA of the CDR3 is TGTGCCAGCATCACTACCGGGACAGGGGGCACCGGGGAGCTGTTTTTT. Supplemented by reference TRBV28 and TRBJ2-2, the full variable domain reads DVKVTQSSRYLVKRTGEKVFLECVQDMDHENMFWYRQDPGLGLRLIYFSYDVKMKEKGDIPEGYSVSREKKERFSLILESASTNQTSMYLCASITTGTGGTGELFFGEGSRLTVL.

The chain recombines TRBV6-1 with TRBJ2-6; maybe TRBD1 (5 bases). V dropped 2 bases and J dropped 2 bases, with 7 bases sitting between them. The CDR3 spans 15 residues. Per germline, CDR1 MNHNS and CDR2 SASEGT. The CDR3 protein is CASSERGAGANVLTF. CDR3 sequence (DNA): TGTGCCAGCAGTGAAAGGGGTGCTGGGGCCAACGTCCTGACTTTC.

The chain recombines TRBV28 with TRBJ1-1; D might be TRBD1 (6 bases). Germline assignment: CDR1 MDHEN and CDR2 SYDVKM. Trimming shortened V by 10 bases and J by 0 bases, and 15 bases separated the two germline ends. The CDR3 is made up of 14 amino acids. This CDR3 reads CAIWPGALNTEAFF. CDR3 nucleotides: TGTGCCATCTGGCCAGGGGCCCTGAACACTGAAGCTTTCTTT.

V is TRBV5-1 and J is TRBJ2-3; TRBD2 agrees at 13 bases. The V and J ends lost 2 bases and 6 bases, in that order; junction bases with no gene match: 6. Looked up from germline, CDR1 is SGHRS and CDR2 is YFSETQ. The CDR3 covers 16 residues. CDR3 amino acids: CASSFRLAGGWDTQYF. In nucleotides, the CDR3 is TGCGCCAGCAGCTTCCGACTAGCGGGAGGATGGGATACGCAGTATTTT.